The next 4 T cell receptor beta chains were all read from a single sample in a study of OX40 agonist ivuxolimab in advanced cancers. Measured with immunoSEQ multiplex PCR; TCRdb has only the in-frame clones, and not every one. The data hold roughly 40,000 clones, with 82% observed a single time. Sequences were derived from CD4+ or CD8+ T cells sorted from blood, sampled in a trial of the OX40 agonist ivuxolimab. The receptor source for this set is an adult with an advanced solid tumor such as melanoma, head and neck, liver or kidney cancer.

The chain recombines TRBV4-1 with TRBJ2-1; TRBD2 matches at 8 bases. CDR3 size: 16 residues. With 1 base clipped from V and 4 bases from J, the junction kept 6 bases outside the gene matches. From germline, CDR1 is MGHRA and CDR2 YSYEKL. CDR3 nucleotide sequence: TGCGCCAGCAGCCAAGTGGCACTAGCGGAGTACAATGAGCAGTTCTTC. Protein product: CASSQVALAEYNEQFF.

The V call is TRBV6-5, the J call TRBJ2-7; 14 nucleotides align to TRBD2. This CDR3 is 14 amino acids long. Per the germline V gene, CDR1 is MNHEY and CDR2 is SVGAGI. Trimming took 6 bases from V and 5 from J; bases not matched to a gene: 3. CDR3 in amino acids: CASRGLAGVHEQYF. CDR3 nucleotides: TGTGCCAGCAGGGGACTAGCGGGAGTCCACGAGCAGTACTTC.

This chain uses TRBV29-1 with TRBJ1-4; D may be TRBD1 (5 bases). Germline lookup yields CDR1 SQVTM and CDR2 ANQGSEA. Trimming stripped 0 bases from V and 1 base from J, with 9 bases between. CDR3 size: 15 residues. CDR3 amino acids: CSVEDWQGTNEKLFF. The CDR3 DNA sequence: TGCAGCGTTGAAGACTGGCAGGGAACTAATGAAAAACTGTTTTTT. Complete variable domain (other parts from reference TRBV29-1 and TRBJ1-4): SAVISQKPSRDICQRGTSLTIQCQVDSQVTMMFWYRQQPGQSLTLIATANQGSEATYESGFVIDKFPISRPNLTFSTLTVSNMSPEDSSIYLCSVEDWQGTNEKLFFGSGTQLSVL.

The CDR3 DNA reads as TGTGCCAGTCCCGGGACAGGGGATACGGGGGCCAACGTCCTGACTTTC. It yields the protein CASPGTGDTGANVLTF. This sequence joins TRBV25-1 and TRBJ2-6, with 10 bases that match TRBD1. This CDR3 contains 16 residues. V was clipped by 9 bases and J by 4 bases; unmatched bases: 9. The V gene's germline CDR1 is MGHDK and CDR2 SYGVNS.